These 8 T cell receptor beta chains came from one sample sequenced in a study of cytomegalovirus exposure and HLA in healthy donors (dated by TCRdb to about 2017). Library creation used the immunoSEQ multiplex PCR assay. The multiplex PCR relied on a mix of 60 forward primers for TCR Vbeta segments and 13 reverse primers for TCR Jbeta segments. TCRdb re-hosts the immuneACCESS table, in-frame sequences only. Its copies lack some clones; in the studies checked, an unresolved V gene accounts for under half of them, and the cause for the rest is not known. For this sample the table gives around 150,000 clones, of which approximately 80% were detected only once. The top ten constitute over 2% of the sample. The sequenced sample consisted of PBMCs. The receptor set was obtained from a man aged 30 to 45 in good health and CMV-seronegative.

This rearrangement joins TRBV14 to TRBJ2-7, with 7 bases lining up with TRBD1. V was clipped by 3 bases and J by 3 bases; unmatched bases: 2. The CDR3 sequence is 13 residues long. Germline V gene sequence: CDR1 SGHDN, CDR2 FVKESK. CDR3 nucleotides: TGTGCCAGCAGCCAGACAGGGCACTACGAGCAGTACTTC. Translating gives CASSQTGHYEQYF.

The chain recombines TRBV2 with TRBJ2-4; D unresolved. Germline values: CDR1 SNHLY, CDR2 FYNNEI. CDR3 length equals 13 residues. The V and J ends lost 1 base and 3 bases respectively, with 4 bases between them. In nucleotides, the CDR3 is TGTGCCAGCAGTGAAGGAGGCAAAAACATTCAGTACTTC. Translated, it gives CASSEGGKNIQYF. Full variable domain (remainder filled in from reference TRBV2 and TRBJ2-4): EPEVTQTPSHQVTQMGQEVILRCVPISNHLYFYWYRQILGQKVEFLVSFYNNEISEKSEIFDDQFSVERPDGSNFTLKIRSTKLEDSAMYFCASSEGGKNIQYFGAGTRLSVL.

The chain links TRBV19 to TRBJ2-7, with 8 bases that match TRBD2. Germline CDR1 LNHDA, CDR2 SQIVND (reference sequence). The V gene end was trimmed by 5 bases and the J gene end by 0 bases; junction bases not matched to a gene: 3. This CDR3 has 14 amino acids. CDR3 protein: CASSWREDSYEQYF. The CDR3 nucleotides read TGTGCCAGTAGTTGGCGGGAGGACTCCTACGAGCAGTACTTC. Supplemented by reference TRBV19 and TRBJ2-7, the full variable domain reads DGGITQSPKYLFRKEGQNVTLSCEQNLNHDAMYWYRQDPGQGLRLIYYSQIVNDFQKGDIAEGYSVSREKKESFPLTVTSAQKNPTAFYLCASSWREDSYEQYFGPGTRLTVT.

The genes are TRBV27 and TRBJ2-7, with a possible D match to TRBD1 (5 bases). There are 14 residues in the CDR3. Germline CDR1 MNHEY, CDR2 SMNVEV (reference sequence). Trimming stripped 3 bases from V and 4 bases from J, with 13 bases between. CDR3 region: CASSFRQGSYEQYF. The CDR3 DNA is TGTGCCAGCAGTTTTCGGCAGGGCAGTTACGAGCAGTACTTC.

This chain's CDR3 is CASSLPQGVYEQYF. The CDR3 region has the DNA TGTGCCAGCAGCCTCCCACAGGGGGTCTACGAGCAGTACTTC. The chain carries TRBV7-9 and TRBJ2-7; the match to TRBD1 covers 8 bases. Per the germline V gene, CDR1 is SEHNR and CDR2 is FQNEAQ (reference sequence). This CDR3 contains 14 residues. V lost 5 bases and J lost 3; bases outside the gene matches: 6.

The chain uses TRBV19 and TRBJ2-3; the match to TRBD1 covers 8 bases. Losses at the gene ends were 9 bases for V and 7 bases for J; bases not matched to a gene: 9. The CDR3 consists of 13 residues. CDR1 is LNHDA, CDR2 SQIVND, per germline (reference sequence). DNA of the CDR3: TGTGCCAGCGGCCAGGGGGCAGATCATACGCAGTATTTT. Residues: CASGQGADHTQYF.

This clone was picked up one time. The gene calls are TRBV30 and TRBJ1-5, with D hard to call. Germline V CDR1 and CDR2: GTSNPN, SVGIG (reference sequence). The V end lost 1 base, the J end lost 1 base, and 11 bases lay between the germline ends. The CDR3 has 15 amino acids. The chain's CDR3 is CAWSGVASSNQPQHF. The CDR3 region has the DNA TGTGCCTGGAGTGGGGTAGCGTCAAGCAATCAGCCCCAGCATTTT. Filled out from reference TRBV30 and TRBJ1-5, the complete variable domain reads SQTIHQWPATLVQPVGSPLSLECTVEGTSNPNLYWYRQAAGRGLQLLFYSVGIGQISSEVPQNLSASRPQDRQFILSSKKLLLSDSGFYLCAWSGVASSNQPQHFGDGTRLSIL.

The V call is TRBV5-1, the J call TRBJ2-7; the D gene is possibly TRBD1 (6 bases). CDR3 length equals 11 residues. Per the germline V gene, CDR1 is SGHRS and CDR2 is YFSETQ. Trimming removed 4 bases at V and 11 bases at J, with 13 bases between. The chain's CDR3 is CASSLSGVEYF. The CDR3, as DNA: TGCGCCAGCAGCCTGTCAGGGGTGGAGTACTTC. Filled out from reference TRBV5-1 and TRBJ2-7, the complete variable domain reads KAGVTQTPRYLIKTRGQQVTLSCSPISGHRSVSWYQQTPGQGLQFLFEYFSETQRNKGNFPGRFSGRQFSNSRSEMNVSTLELGDSALYLCASSLSGVEYFGPGTRLTVT.